This record looks at one T cell receptor (beta chain) sequence and its context. Methods used by the authors: Estimation of nucleated cell counts was performed using reference gene primer amplification. Method: immunoSEQ multiplex PCR; TCRdb's copy keeps in-frame clones and lacks some. V, J and clone size reflect that table, while D and trimming were determined from the DNA. The sample yields about 120,000 clones, roughly nine tenths seen once. This specimen comes from a study of blood T cell repertoires in COVID-19. Study-level information: Sample material is recorded as cDNA or gDNA derived from T cells, B-cell-depleted T cells, or PBMCs.

V was shortened by 6 bases and J by 0 bases, with 12 bases between the two germline ends. CDR1 and CDR2 (germline): MGHRA, YSYEKL. This CDR3 is 15 amino acids long. Sequenced material: peripheral blood. This sequence was found in a man aged 70-80 years with active or convalescent COVID-19. The J gene is TRBJ2-1, the V gene TRBV4-1; TRBD2 is a possible D gene (5 bases). DNA for the CDR3: TGCGCCAGCAGACTGAGCGGAAGCTCCTACAATGAGCAGTTCTTC. It specifies CASRLSGSSYNEQFF.